This T cell receptor beta chain derives from a study of blood T cell repertoires in COVID-19. Looking at the study overall: The United States, Italy and Spain were the sources of the acute and convalescent COVID-19 samples. Sample material is recorded as cDNA or gDNA derived from T cells, B-cell-depleted T cells, or PBMCs.

Under the authors' procedure: Counts of nucleated cells, estimated from reference gene primer amplification, were obtained. Assay: immunoSEQ multiplex PCR; the TCRdb copy retains only in-frame clones and omits some. D and trimming come from the DNA, and the V and J calls and clone size come from that table. The data hold over 100,000 clones, with more than 75% observed a single time. This clone has a handful of counts. The CDR3 spans 16 residues. Germline trimming cut 3 bases from V and 1 base from J; bases unmatched to any gene: 4. Germline V gene lookup returns CDR1 PRHDT and CDR2 FYEKMQ (reference sequence).

The sequenced sample was peripheral blood. The TCR originated in a man in his forties or fifties with acute or convalescent COVID-19. This chain joins TRBV13 and TRBJ2-7; TRBD2 matches 12 bases. The CDR3 nucleotides read TGTGCCAGCAGCTTTGCACTAGCGGGAGGTTCCTACGAGCAGTACTTC. Encoded protein: CASSFALAGGSYEQYF. Looking up the rest from reference TRBV13 and TRBJ2-7 gives the full variable domain: AAGVIQSPRHLIKEKRETATLKCYPIPRHDTVYWYQQGPGQDPQFLISFYEKMQSDKGSIPDRFSAQQFSDYHSELNMSSLELGDSALYFCASSFALAGGSYEQYFGPGTRLTVT.